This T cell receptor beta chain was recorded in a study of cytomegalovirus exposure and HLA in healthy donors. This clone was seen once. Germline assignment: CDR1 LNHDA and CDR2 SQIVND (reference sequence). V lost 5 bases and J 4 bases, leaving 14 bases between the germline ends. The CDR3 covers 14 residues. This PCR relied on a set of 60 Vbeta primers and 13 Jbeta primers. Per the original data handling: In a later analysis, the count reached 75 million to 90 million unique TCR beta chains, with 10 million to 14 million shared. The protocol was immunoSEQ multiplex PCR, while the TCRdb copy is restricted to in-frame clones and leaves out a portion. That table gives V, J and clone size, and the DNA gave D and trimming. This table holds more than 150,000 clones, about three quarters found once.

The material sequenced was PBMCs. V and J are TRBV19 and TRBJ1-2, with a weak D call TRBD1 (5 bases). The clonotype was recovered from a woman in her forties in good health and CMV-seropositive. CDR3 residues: CASSVGSGVYGYTF. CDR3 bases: TGTGCCAGTAGTGTAGGGTCGGGGGTCTATGGCTACACCTTC.